The next 21 T cell receptor beta chains were all read from a single sample in a study of T cell changes during pregnancy in multiple sclerosis. Only in-frame clones appear in the TCRdb table, and some are missing; sequencing was by immunoSEQ multiplex PCR. The repertoire consists of fewer than 90,000 clones, with about 94% occurring once and the leading ten covering approximately 1.6%. Sequenced here: peripheral blood, sampled after pregnancy. These receptors all come from a female donor in good health, enrolled as a control in a pregnancy study.

CDR3 coding DNA: TGTGCCAGCAGCTTGCGACAGAACCAAGAGACCCAGTACTTC. This sequence encodes CASSLRQNQETQYF. The gene calls are TRBV5-4 and TRBJ2-5; weak D call: TRBD1 (5 bases). Germline CDR1 SGHNT, CDR2 YYREEE (reference sequence). V was pared by 1 base and J by 0 bases, with 7 bases between. CDR3 length: 14 amino acids. Full variable domain (outside the CDR3, taken from reference TRBV5-4 and TRBJ2-5): ETGVTQSPTHLIKTRGQQVTLRCSSQSGHNTVSWYQQALGQGPQFIFQYYREEENGRGNFPPRFSGLQFPNYSSELNVNALELDDSALYLCASSLRQNQETQYFGPGTRLLVL.

This clone has more than one count but fewer than ten. The chain links TRBV5-4 to TRBJ2-5; D unclear. From germline, CDR1 is SGHNT and CDR2 YYREEE (reference sequence). This CDR3 contains 12 residues. The germline V and J ends were trimmed by 1 base and 5 bases, with 6 bases remaining between them. CDR3 sequence: CASSLWAETQYF. The CDR3 bases are TGTGCCAGCAGCTTGTGGGCGGAGACCCAGTACTTC.

CDR3 DNA: TGTGCCAGCAGCCAAGTGGGCGGGAGCTACGAGCAGTACTTC. Amino acids: CASSQVGGSYEQYF. The chain has TRBV14 and TRBJ2-7; TRBD2 aligns across 7 bases. CDR1 and CDR2 (germline): SGHDN, FVKESK. The CDR3 extends over 14 amino acids. Unmatched junction bases numbered 3, after V lost 1 base and J lost 3 bases.

This rearrangement joins TRBV5-1 to TRBJ2-1, with D possibly matching TRBD2 (6 bases). The V end was cut by 4 bases, the J end by 4 bases, with 18 bases between. This CDR3 comprises 16 residues. Germline-derived CDR1 and CDR2 are SGHRS and YFSETQ. CDR3 DNA: TGCGCCAGCAGCCTGATCCCCGGGAGTGGGTACAATGAGCAGTTCTTC. Its translation is CASSLIPGSGYNEQFF.

This chain links TRBV9 with TRBJ2-1; 15 bases are shared with TRBD2. Trimming at V came to 3 bases and at J to 8 bases, leaving 3 bases not matched to a gene. Germline loops: CDR1 SGDLS, CDR2 YYNGEE. The CDR3 is made up of 15 amino acids. The CDR3 loop is CASSEGTSGRYEQFF. CDR3 DNA: TGTGCCAGCAGCGAAGGGACTAGCGGGAGGTATGAGCAGTTCTTC.

This clone was seen just once. The chain is built from TRBV2 and TRBJ2-7; 10 bases match TRBD2. Germline V CDR1 and CDR2: SNHLY, FYNNEI. This CDR3 has 15 amino acids. V lost 6 bases and J lost 7; bases outside the gene matches: 12. DNA for the CDR3: TGTGCCAGCAGCGGCCGGCTAGCGGGAGTAGGAGAGCAGTACTTC. Amino acid sequence: CASSGRLAGVGEQYF. Full variable domain (rest looked up from reference TRBV2 and TRBJ2-7): EPEVTQTPSHQVTQMGQEVILRCVPISNHLYFYWYRQILGQKVEFLVSFYNNEISEKSEIFDDQFSVERPDGSNFTLKIRSTKLEDSAMYFCASSGRLAGVGEQYFGPGTRLTVT.

The chain is built from TRBV4-1 and TRBJ1-3; D may be TRBD1 (6 bases). CDR3 length: 15 residues. In germline, CDR1 is MGHRA, CDR2 YSYEKL. The ends were cut back, 4 bases at V and 3 bases at J, with 13 bases in the middle. CDR3 sequence: CASSLRAGVGNTIYF. CDR3 coding DNA: TGCGCCAGCAGCCTCCGGGCAGGGGTTGGAAACACCATATATTTT.

The chain recombines TRBV18 with TRBJ2-5; 10 bases match TRBD1. Unmatched junction bases numbered 6, after V lost 4 bases and J lost 4 bases. The length of the CDR3 is 15 residues. Germline V lookup: CDR1 KGHSH, CDR2 LQKENI. CDR3 residues: CASSLSDRGSETQYF. DNA for the CDR3: TGTGCCAGCTCACTATCGGACAGGGGGTCAGAGACCCAGTACTTC.

As regards this clone: Other DNA sequences in this specimen translate into the identical CDR3. The chain employs TRBV30 and TRBJ2-7; D is possibly TRBD2 (5 bases). V shed 3 bases and J shed 3 bases, with 6 bases lying between them. The germline V gene has CDR1 GTSNPN and CDR2 SVGIG (reference sequence). This CDR3 comprises 11 residues. CDR3 residues: CAWRGSYEQYF. CDR3 in DNA: TGTGCCTGGAGAGGGAGCTACGAGCAGTACTTC. Full variable domain (rest looked up from reference TRBV30 and TRBJ2-7): SQTIHQWPATLVQPVGSPLSLECTVEGTSNPNLYWYRQAAGRGLQLLFYSVGIGQISSEVPQNLSASRPQDRQFILSSKKLLLSDSGFYLCAWRGSYEQYFGPGTRLTVT.

This chain uses TRBV4-1 with TRBJ2-3; possible D gene TRBD2, 5 bases. V was trimmed by 1 base and J by 0 bases, leaving 8 bases between them. Germline V gene sequence: CDR1 MGHRA, CDR2 YSYEKL. The CDR3 length is 15 residues. In DNA form, the CDR3 reads TGCGCCAGCAGCCAAGCCGCGGGTAGCACAGATACGCAGTATTTT. Translated, it gives CASSQAAGSTDTQYF.

This clone was detected only once. V is TRBV25-1 and J is TRBJ2-1; 11 bases line up with TRBD2. Germline values: CDR1 MGHDK, CDR2 SYGVNS. The trim removed 5 bases at V and 6 bases at J, leaving 9 bases unmatched. This CDR3 comprises 16 residues. CDR3 loop: CASSTLAGGSGNEQFF. The DNA of the CDR3 is TGTGCCAGCAGTACATTAGCGGGAGGGAGTGGCAATGAGCAGTTCTTC.

V gene TRBV5-1 combines with J gene TRBJ2-3, with 8 bases fitting TRBD2. The CDR3 has 16 residues. From germline, CDR1 is SGHRS and CDR2 YFSETQ. V dropped 4 bases and J dropped 4; count of bases not matched to a gene: 11. CDR3 residues: CASSREGSGAADTQYF. CDR3 DNA: TGCGCCAGCAGCCGGGAGGGCTCCGGGGCGGCAGATACGCAGTATTTT.

The chain employs TRBV5-4 and TRBJ2-7; the D gene is possibly TRBD2 (6 bases). The germline V and J ends were trimmed by 3 bases and 2 bases, with 15 bases remaining between them. CDR1 and CDR2 from the germline V gene are SGHNT and YYREEE (reference sequence). The CDR3 has 15 residues. CDR3 DNA: TGTGCCAGCAGCTGGACCGGGACTGCCACCTACGAGCAGTACTTC. Its protein is CASSWTGTATYEQYF. The variable domain in full, completed from reference TRBV5-4 and TRBJ2-7, reads ETGVTQSPTHLIKTRGQQVTLRCSSQSGHNTVSWYQQALGQGPQFIFQYYREEENGRGNFPPRFSGLQFPNYSSELNVNALELDDSALYLCASSWTGTATYEQYFGPGTRLTVT.

V is TRBV19 and J is TRBJ1-2; D is undetermined. V gave up 7 bases and J gave up 2 bases, with 17 bases separating them. The germline CDR1 and CDR2 sequences are LNHDA and SQIVND (reference sequence). This CDR3 is 15 amino acids long. The CDR3 DNA reads TGTGCCAGTACCCCTTTCGCAGGCCCGAACTATGGCTACACCTTC. Translation gives CASTPFAGPNYGYTF. The full variable domain, in which reference TRBV19 and TRBJ1-2 provide the parts outside the CDR3, is DGGITQSPKYLFRKEGQNVTLSCEQNLNHDAMYWYRQDPGQGLRLIYYSQIVNDFQKGDIAEGYSVSREKKESFPLTVTSAQKNPTAFYLCASTPFAGPNYGYTFGSGTRLTVV.

The chain combines TRBV5-1 with TRBJ2-3; D is possibly TRBD1 (6 bases). V lost 5 bases and J 0 bases, leaving 16 bases between the germline ends. Germline V CDR1 and CDR2: SGHRS, YFSETQ. The CDR3 has 16 amino acids. CDR3 sequence (DNA): TGCGCCAGCAGAACAACAGGGACACTTAGCACAGATACGCAGTATTTT. Amino acids: CASRTTGTLSTDTQYF. The variable domain in full, completed from reference TRBV5-1 and TRBJ2-3, reads KAGVTQTPRYLIKTRGQQVTLSCSPISGHRSVSWYQQTPGQGLQFLFEYFSETQRNKGNFPGRFSGRQFSNSRSEMNVSTLELGDSALYLCASRTTGTLSTDTQYFGPGTRLTVL.

The rearrangement uses TRBV7-9 and TRBJ2-6, with D maybe TRBD2 (6 bases). The germline CDR1 and CDR2 sequences are SEHNR and FQNEAQ (reference sequence). V gave up 4 bases and J gave up 4 bases, with 20 bases separating them. CDR3 size: 18 residues. CDR3 loop: CASSSGGEGTVGANVLTF. DNA of the CDR3: TGTGCCAGCAGCTCCGGGGGAGAGGGGACGGTCGGGGCCAACGTCCTGACTTTC.

The genes are TRBV6-5 and TRBJ2-7, with 11 bases matching TRBD1. The V gene end was trimmed by 6 bases and the J gene end by 4 bases; junction bases not matched to a gene: 8. Germline CDR1 and CDR2: MNHEY and SVGAGI. The CDR3 is made up of 15 amino acids. The CDR3 spells CASSRGTGGKYEQYF. The CDR3 DNA follows: TGTGCCAGCAGCCGAGGGACAGGGGGTAAATACGAGCAGTACTTC.

The genes are TRBV6-6 and TRBJ2-6; the D gene is possibly TRBD1 (5 bases). CDR1 is MNHNY, CDR2 SVGAGI, per germline (reference sequence). CDR3 size: 15 residues. V was shortened by 6 bases and J by 4 bases, with 13 bases between the two germline ends. As DNA, the CDR3 is TGTGCCAGCAGGGCGACAGCATTAGGGGCCAACGTCCTGACTTTC. Protein: CASRATALGANVLTF.

The chain combines TRBV15 with TRBJ2-7, with TRBD2 identical over 7 bases. This CDR3 is 15 amino acids long. With V trimmed by 4 bases and J by 2 bases, 8 bases remained unmatched. Germline lookup yields CDR1 LNHNV and CDR2 YYDKDF (reference sequence). CDR3 sequence: CATSTLGGNPYEQYF. CDR3 sequence (DNA): TGTGCCACCAGCACGCTGGGGGGGAACCCCTACGAGCAGTACTTC.

The CDR3 nucleotides read TGTGCCAGCTCACCAGGAGTCGACACTGAAGCTTTCTTT. Residues: CASSPGVDTEAFF. The chain joins TRBV18 to TRBJ1-1, with unresolved D. There are 13 residues in the CDR3. Trimming took off 2 bases at V and 3 bases at J, with 7 bases between the two ends. Germline V gene lookup returns CDR1 KGHSH and CDR2 LQKENI.

The V gene is TRBV18, the J gene TRBJ1-3; a weak D match, TRBD1 (6 bases). The V gene lost 6 bases and the J gene lost 0 bases, with 18 bases spanning the gap. The germline CDR1 and CDR2 sequences are KGHSH and LQKENI. The CDR3 covers 17 residues. The CDR3 loop reads CASSHTTGTSSGNTIYF. In nucleotides, the CDR3 is TGTGCCAGCTCGCACACCACAGGGACGAGCTCTGGAAACACCATATATTTT.